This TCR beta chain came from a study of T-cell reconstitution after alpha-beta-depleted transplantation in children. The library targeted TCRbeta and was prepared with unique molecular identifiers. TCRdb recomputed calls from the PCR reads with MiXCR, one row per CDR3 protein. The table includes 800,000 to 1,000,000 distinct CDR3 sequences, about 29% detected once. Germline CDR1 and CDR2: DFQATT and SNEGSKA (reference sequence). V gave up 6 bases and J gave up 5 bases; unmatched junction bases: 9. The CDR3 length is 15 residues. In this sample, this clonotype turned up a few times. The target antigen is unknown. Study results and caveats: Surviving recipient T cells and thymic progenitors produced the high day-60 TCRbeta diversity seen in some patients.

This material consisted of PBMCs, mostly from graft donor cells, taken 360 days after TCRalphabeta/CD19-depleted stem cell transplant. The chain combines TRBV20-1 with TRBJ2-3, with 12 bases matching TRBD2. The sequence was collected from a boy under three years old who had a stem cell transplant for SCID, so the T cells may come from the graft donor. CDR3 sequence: CSAGLAGIHKDTQYF. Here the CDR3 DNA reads TGCAGTGCCGGACTAGCGGGGATACACAAAGATACGCAGTATTTT.